The clone carrying this T cell receptor (beta chain) came up a few times. The sample belongs to a study of shared clonotypes between healthy human individuals. The assay was run at deep level. Genomic DNA of each subset was evenly split across several immunoSEQ plates. Roughly 30,000 T cell genomes, or approximately 270 ng DNA, went into replicate PCRs of unsorted PBMC. Sequencing used immunoSEQ multiplex PCR; TCRdb keeps in-frame clones, though not all of them. The table has around 500,000 clones, 79% seen once; the top ten hold about 12%. The V and J ends lost 3 bases and 1 base, in that order; junction bases with no gene match: 6. Looked up from germline, CDR1 is MNHEY and CDR2 is SMNVEV (reference sequence). This CDR3 has 16 amino acids.

This clonotype was obtained from a woman aged 40 to 50 in good health. Some clones in this sample may be carry-over from other donors' samples. The chain has TRBV27 and TRBJ2-1, with 7 bases identical to TRBD1. The specimen was PBMCs. The CDR3 is CASSFRDRSSYNEQFF. DNA for the CDR3: TGTGCCAGCAGTTTCCGGGACAGATCATCCTACAATGAGCAGTTCTTC.